The sequence of this T cell receptor beta chain was determined in a study of blood T cell repertoires in COVID-19. Study information: Samples came from the United States, Italy and Spain, spanning acute and convalescent COVID-19. T cells, B-cell-depleted T cells, or PBMCs supplied cDNA or gDNA.

Generated by immunoSEQ multiplex PCR, the TCRdb table keeps only in-frame clones and is missing some. The table records 59,000 or so clones, about 80% of them present only once. CDR1 is MNHEY, CDR2 SMNVEV, per germline (reference sequence). Unmatched junction bases numbered 14, after V lost 8 bases and J lost 1 base. The CDR3 totals 17 residues. The specimen was peripheral blood. The clonotype was recovered from a man aged 55 to 70 with acute or convalescent COVID-19. The rearrangement links TRBV27 to TRBJ2-1; 7 bases are a match to TRBD1. CDR3 nucleotides: TGTGCCAGCTCGGAATATAACAGGGGCGGGTCCTACAATGAGCAGTTCTTC. It codes for CASSEYNRGGSYNEQFF.